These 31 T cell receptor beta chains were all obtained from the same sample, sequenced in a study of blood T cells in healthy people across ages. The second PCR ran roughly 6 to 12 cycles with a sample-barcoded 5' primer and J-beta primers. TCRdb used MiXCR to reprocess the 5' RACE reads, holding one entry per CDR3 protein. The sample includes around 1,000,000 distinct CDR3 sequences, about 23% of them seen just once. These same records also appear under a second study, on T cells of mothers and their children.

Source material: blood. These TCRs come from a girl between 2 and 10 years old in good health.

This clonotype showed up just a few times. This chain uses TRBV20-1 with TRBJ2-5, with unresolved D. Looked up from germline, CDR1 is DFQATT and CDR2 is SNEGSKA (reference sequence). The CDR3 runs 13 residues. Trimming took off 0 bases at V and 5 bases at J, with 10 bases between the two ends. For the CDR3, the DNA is TGCAGTGCTAGAGACCGCCTCGGGGAGACCCAGTACTTC. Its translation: CSARDRLGETQYF.

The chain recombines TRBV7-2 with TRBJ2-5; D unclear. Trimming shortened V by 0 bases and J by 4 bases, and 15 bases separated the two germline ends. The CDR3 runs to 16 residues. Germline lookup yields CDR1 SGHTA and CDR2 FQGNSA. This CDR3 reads CASSLARTKIAETQYF. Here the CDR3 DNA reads TGTGCCAGCAGCTTAGCTCGGACCAAGATAGCAGAGACCCAGTACTTC.

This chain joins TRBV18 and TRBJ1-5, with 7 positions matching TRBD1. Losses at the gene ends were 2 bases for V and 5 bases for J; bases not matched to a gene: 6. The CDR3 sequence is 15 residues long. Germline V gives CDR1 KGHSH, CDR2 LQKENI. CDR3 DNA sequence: TGTGCCAGCTCACCAACAGGGGTGGCGGATCAGCCCCAGCATTTT. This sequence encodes CASSPTGVADQPQHF. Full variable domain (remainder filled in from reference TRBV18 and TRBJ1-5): NAGVMQNPRHLVRRRGQEARLRCSPMKGHSHVYWYRQLPEEGLKFMVYLQKENIIDESGMPKERFSAEFPKEGPSILRIQQVVRGDSAAYFCASSPTGVADQPQHFGDGTRLSIL.

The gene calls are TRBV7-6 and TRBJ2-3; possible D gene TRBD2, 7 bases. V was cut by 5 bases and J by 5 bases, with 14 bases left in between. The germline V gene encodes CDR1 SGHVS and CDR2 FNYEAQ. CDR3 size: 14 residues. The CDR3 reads CASSAQGREDTQYF. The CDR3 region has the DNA TGTGCCAGCAGCGCCCAGGGGAGGGAAGATACGCAGTATTTT. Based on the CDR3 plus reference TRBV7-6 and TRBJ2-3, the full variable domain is GAGVSQSPRYKVTKRGQDVALRCDPISGHVSLYWYRQALGQGPEFLTYFNYEAQQDKSGLPNDRFSAERPEGSISTLTIQRTEQRDSAMYRCASSAQGREDTQYFGPGTRLTVL.

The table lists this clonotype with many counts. CDR3 nucleotides: TGTGCCAGCAGCCTGGGCTTACTAGCGGGACAAGAGACCCAGTACTTC. Translation gives CASSLGLLAGQETQYF. This rearrangement joins TRBV2 to TRBJ2-5, with 10 bases lining up with TRBD2. Trimming cost V 6 bases and J 2 bases; bases outside gene matches: 9. This CDR3 is built from 16 residues. Germline V CDR1 and CDR2: SNHLY, FYNNEI.

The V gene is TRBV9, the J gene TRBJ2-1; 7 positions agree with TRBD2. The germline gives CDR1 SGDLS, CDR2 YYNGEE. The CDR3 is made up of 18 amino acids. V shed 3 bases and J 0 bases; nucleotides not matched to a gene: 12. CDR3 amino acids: CASSEAGTLFSSYNEQFF. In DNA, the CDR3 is TGTGCCAGCAGCGAAGCGGGAACCCTATTCAGCTCCTACAATGAGCAGTTCTTC.

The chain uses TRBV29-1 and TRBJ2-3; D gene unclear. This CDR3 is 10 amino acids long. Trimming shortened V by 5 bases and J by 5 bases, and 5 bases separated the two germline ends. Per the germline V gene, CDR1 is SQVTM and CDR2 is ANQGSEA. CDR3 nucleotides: TGCAGCGTTCAAGGAGATACGCAGTATTTT. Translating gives CSVQGDTQYF.

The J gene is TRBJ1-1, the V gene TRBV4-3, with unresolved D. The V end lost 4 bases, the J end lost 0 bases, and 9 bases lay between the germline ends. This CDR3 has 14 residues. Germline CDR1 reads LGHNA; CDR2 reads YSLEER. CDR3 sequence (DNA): TGCGCCAGCAGCCCGGGCAGTATGAACACTGAAGCTTTCTTT. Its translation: CASSPGSMNTEAFF.

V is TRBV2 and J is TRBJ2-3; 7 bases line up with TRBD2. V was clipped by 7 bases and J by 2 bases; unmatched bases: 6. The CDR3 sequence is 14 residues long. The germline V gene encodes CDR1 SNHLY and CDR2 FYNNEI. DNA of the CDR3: TGTGCCAGCAAGATAGCGGGCTACACAGATACGCAGTATTTT. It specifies CASKIAGYTDTQYF.

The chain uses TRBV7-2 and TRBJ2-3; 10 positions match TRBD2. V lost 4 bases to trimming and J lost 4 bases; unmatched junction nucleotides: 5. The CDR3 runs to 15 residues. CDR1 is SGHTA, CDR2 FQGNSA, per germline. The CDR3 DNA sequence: TGTGCCAGCAGCTCCGCTAGCGGGGGCCCAGATACGCAGTATTTT. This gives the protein CASSSASGGPDTQYF. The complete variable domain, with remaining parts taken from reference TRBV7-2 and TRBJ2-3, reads GAGVSQSPSNKVTEKGKDVELRCDPISGHTALYWYRQSLGQGLEFLIYFQGNSAPDKSGLPSDRFSAERTGGSVSTLTIQRTQQEDSAVYLCASSSASGGPDTQYFGPGTRLTVL.

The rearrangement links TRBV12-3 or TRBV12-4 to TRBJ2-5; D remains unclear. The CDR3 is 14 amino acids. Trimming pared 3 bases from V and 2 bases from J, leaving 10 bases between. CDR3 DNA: TGTGCCAGCAGTTTCGGCAGGAAACAAGAGACCCAGTACTTC. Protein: CASSFGRKQETQYF.

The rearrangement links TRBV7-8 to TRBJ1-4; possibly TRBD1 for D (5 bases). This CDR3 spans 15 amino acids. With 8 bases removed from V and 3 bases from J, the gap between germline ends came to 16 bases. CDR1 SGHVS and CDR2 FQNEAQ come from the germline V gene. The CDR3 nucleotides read TGTGCCAGCGCCCTGAGTGCGGGGCCTAATGAAAAACTGTTTTTT. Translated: CASALSAGPNEKLFF.

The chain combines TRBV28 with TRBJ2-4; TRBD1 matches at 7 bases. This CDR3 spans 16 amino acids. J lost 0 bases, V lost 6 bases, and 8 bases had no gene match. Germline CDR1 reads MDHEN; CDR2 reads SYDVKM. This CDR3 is CASRRNTGEAKNIQYF. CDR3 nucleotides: TGTGCCAGCAGACGTAACACAGGGGAAGCCAAAAACATTCAGTACTTC.

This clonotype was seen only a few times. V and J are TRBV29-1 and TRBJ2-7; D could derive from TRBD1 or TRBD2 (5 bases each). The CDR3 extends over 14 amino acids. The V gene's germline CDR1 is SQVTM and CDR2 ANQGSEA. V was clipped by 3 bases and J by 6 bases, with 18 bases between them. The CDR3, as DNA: TGCAGCGTTGATATGGGGGAGTTGTTAAGCGAGCAGTACTTC. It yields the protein CSVDMGELLSEQYF.

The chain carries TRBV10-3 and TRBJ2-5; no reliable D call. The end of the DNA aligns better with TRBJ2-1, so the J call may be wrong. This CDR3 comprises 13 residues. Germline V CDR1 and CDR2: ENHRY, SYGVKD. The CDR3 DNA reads TGTGCCATCCTGGGCCTTGCGGCCCATGAGCAGTTCTTC. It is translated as CAILGLAAHEQFF.

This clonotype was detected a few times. The CDR3 sequence is CASGTRGLQETQYF. CDR3 in DNA: TGTGCCAGCGGAACCCGGGGGTTACAAGAGACCCAGTACTTC. This chain joins TRBV13 and TRBJ2-5, with D maybe TRBD2 (6 bases). The CDR3 spans 14 residues. Trimming pared 8 bases from V and 2 bases from J, leaving 15 bases between. Germline loops: CDR1 PRHDT, CDR2 FYEKMQ (reference sequence). The full variable domain, its missing parts supplied by reference TRBV13 and TRBJ2-5, is AAGVIQSPRHLIKEKRETATLKCYPIPRHDTVYWYQQGPGQDPQFLISFYEKMQSDKGSIPDRFSAQQFSDYHSELNMSSLELGDSALYFCASGTRGLQETQYFGPGTRLLVL.

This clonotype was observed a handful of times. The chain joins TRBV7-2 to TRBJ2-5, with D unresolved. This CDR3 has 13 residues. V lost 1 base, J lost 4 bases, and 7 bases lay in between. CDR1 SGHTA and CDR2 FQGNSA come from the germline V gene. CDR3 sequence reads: CASSLGSPETQYF. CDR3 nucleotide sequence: TGTGCCAGCAGCTTAGGGTCCCCAGAGACCCAGTACTTC.

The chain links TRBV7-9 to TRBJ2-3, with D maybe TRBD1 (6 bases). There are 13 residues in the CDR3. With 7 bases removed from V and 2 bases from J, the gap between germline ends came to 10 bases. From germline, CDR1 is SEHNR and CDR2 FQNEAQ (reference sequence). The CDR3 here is CASIGTITDTQYF. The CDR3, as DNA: TGTGCCAGCATCGGGACAATCACAGATACGCAGTATTTT.

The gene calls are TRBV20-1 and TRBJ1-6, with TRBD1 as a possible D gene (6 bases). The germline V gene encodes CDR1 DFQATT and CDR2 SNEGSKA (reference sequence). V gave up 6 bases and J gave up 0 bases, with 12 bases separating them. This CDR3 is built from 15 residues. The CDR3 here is CSASDSSSYNSPLHF. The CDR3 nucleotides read TGCAGTGCCTCGGACAGCAGCTCCTATAATTCACCCCTCCACTTT.

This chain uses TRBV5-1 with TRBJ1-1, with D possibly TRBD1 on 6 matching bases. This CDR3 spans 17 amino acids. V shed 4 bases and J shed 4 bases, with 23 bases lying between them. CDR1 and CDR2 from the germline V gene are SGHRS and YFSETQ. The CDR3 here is CASSREYGGRTLTEAFF. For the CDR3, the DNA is TGCGCCAGCAGCCGGGAATACGGGGGGCGAACCCTCACTGAAGCTTTCTTT.

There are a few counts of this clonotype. CDR3 sequence: CASSVELAGYEQYF. For the CDR3, the DNA is TGTGCCAGCAGCGTAGAGCTAGCGGGCTACGAGCAGTACTTC. The chain joins TRBV9 to TRBJ2-7, with 8 nucleotides matching TRBD2. The CDR3 spans 14 residues. Looked up from germline, CDR1 is SGDLS and CDR2 is YYNGEE. V was pared by 0 bases and J by 3 bases, with 2 bases of the junction left unmatched.

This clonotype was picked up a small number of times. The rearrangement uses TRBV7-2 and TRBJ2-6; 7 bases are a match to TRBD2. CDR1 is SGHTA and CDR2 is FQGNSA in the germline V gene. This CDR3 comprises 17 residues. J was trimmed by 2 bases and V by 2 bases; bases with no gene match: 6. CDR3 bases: TGTGCCAGCAGCTTAACCGGGGGGTTTGCTGGGGCCAACGTCCTGACTTTC. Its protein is CASSLTGGFAGANVLTF.

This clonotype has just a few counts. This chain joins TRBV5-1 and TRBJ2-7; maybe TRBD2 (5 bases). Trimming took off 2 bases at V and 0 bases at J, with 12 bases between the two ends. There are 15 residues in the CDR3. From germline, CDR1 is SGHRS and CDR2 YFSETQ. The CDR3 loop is CASSFERISSYEQYF. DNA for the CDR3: TGCGCCAGCAGCTTCGAGCGGATTAGCTCCTACGAGCAGTACTTC.

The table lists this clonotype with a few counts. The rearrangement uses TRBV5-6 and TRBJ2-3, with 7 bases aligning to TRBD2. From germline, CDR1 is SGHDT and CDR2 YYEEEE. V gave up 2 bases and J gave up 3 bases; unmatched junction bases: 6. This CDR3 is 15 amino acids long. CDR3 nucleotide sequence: TGTGCCAGCAGCTTCCGGGGGGTAAGGACAGATACGCAGTATTTT. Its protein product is CASSFRGVRTDTQYF.

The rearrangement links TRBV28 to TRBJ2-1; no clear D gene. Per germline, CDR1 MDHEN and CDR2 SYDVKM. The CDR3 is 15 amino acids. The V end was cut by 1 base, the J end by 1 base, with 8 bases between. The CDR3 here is CASSLYGESYNEQFF. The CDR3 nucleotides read TGTGCCAGCAGTTTATATGGGGAATCCTACAATGAGCAGTTCTTC.

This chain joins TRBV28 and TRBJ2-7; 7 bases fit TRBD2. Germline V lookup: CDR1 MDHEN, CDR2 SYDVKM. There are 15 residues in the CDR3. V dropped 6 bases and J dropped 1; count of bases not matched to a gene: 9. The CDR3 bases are TGTGCCAGCAGATCCCTCACTAGCGCTTCCTACGAGCAGTACTTC. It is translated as CASRSLTSASYEQYF. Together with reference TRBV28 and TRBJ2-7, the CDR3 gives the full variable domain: DVKVTQSSRYLVKRTGEKVFLECVQDMDHENMFWYRQDPGLGLRLIYFSYDVKMKEKGDIPEGYSVSREKKERFSLILESASTNQTSMYLCASRSLTSASYEQYFGPGTRLTVT.

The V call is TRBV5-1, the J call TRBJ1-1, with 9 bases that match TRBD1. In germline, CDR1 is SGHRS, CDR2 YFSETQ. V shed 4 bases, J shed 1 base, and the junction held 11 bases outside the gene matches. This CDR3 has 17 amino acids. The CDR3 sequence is CASSPRSTGQGNTEAFF. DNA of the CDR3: TGCGCCAGCAGCCCAAGGTCCACGGGACAGGGGAACACTGAAGCTTTCTTT. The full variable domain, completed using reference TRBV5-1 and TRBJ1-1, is KAGVTQTPRYLIKTRGQQVTLSCSPISGHRSVSWYQQTPGQGLQFLFEYFSETQRNKGNFPGRFSGRQFSNSRSEMNVSTLELGDSALYLCASSPRSTGQGNTEAFFGQGTRLTVV.

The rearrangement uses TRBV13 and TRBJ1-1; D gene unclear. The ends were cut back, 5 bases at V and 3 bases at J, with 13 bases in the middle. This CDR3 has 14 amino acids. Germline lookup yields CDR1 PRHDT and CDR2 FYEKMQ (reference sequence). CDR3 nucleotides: TGTGCCAGCAGCCCCCGGTGGTTGGACACTGAAGCTTTCTTT. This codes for CASSPRWLDTEAFF.

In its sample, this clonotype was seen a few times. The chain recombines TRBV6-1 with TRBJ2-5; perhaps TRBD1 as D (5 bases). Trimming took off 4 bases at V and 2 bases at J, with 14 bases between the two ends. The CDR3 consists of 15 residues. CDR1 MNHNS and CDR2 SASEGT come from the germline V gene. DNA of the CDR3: TGTGCCAGCAGTGGAGGACAAGGTCGACAAGAGACCCAGTACTTC. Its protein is CASSGGQGRQETQYF.

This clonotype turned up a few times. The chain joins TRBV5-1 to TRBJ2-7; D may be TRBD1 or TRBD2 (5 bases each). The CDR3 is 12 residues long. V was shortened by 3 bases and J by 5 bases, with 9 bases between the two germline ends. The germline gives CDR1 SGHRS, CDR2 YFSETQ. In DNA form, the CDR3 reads TGCGCCAGCAGCTCCGGGGCCCACGAGCAGTACTTC. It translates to CASSSGAHEQYF.

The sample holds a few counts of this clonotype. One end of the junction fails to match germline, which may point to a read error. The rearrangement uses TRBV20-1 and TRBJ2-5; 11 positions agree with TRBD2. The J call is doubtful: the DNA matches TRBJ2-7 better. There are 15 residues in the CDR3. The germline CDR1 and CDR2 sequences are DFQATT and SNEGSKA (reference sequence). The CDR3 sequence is CSTRDLAGGIYEQYF. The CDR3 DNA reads TGCAGTACTAGGGACCTAGCGGGAGGCATCTACGAGCAGTACTTC.